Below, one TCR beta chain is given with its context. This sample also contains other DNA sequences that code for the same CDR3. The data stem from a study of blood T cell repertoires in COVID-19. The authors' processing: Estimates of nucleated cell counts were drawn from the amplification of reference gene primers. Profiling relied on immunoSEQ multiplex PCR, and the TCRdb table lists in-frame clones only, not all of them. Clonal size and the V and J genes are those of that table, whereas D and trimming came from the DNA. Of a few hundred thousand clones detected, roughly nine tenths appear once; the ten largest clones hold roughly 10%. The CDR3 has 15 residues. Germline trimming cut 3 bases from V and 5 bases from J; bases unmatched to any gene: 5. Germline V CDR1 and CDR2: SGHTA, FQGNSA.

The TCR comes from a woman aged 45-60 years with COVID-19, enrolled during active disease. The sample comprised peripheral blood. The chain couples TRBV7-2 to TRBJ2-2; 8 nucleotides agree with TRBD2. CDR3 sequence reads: CASSFRASGTGELFF. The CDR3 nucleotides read TGTGCCAGCAGCTTTAGGGCTAGCGGGACCGGGGAGCTGTTTTTT.